Listed below are T cell receptor beta chains from one sample, sequenced in a study of cytomegalovirus exposure and HLA in healthy donors. Clones were read by immunoSEQ multiplex PCR, and TCRdb kept only the in-frame ones, dropping some. This table has more than 95,000 clones, roughly 95% appearing once. Sequencing used PBMCs. These TCRs come from a man between 18 and 29 years old in good health and CMV-seronegative. The CDR3 runs from the conserved cysteine through the conserved F or W. Only part of the rows carry a size: once, few, many, or a class if the clone is expanded.

>TRBV9|TRBJ2-3|once
CASSVLAGQFGDTQYF
>TRBV4-3|TRBJ2-7|.
CASSPDRAPNDEQYF
>TRBV29-1|TRBJ1-2|.
CSAGPVDYGYTF
>TRBV9|TRBJ1-2|once
CASRPGQGAYGYTF
>TRBV6-1|TRBJ2-7|.
CASSEAGRAGYEQYF
>TRBV6-5|TRBJ2-3|.
CASSYLAGVSTDTQYF
>TRBV13|TRBJ2-2|.
CASRPGGNTGELFF
>TRBV25-1|TRBJ2-5|once
CASSATRLAASRVETQYF
>TRBV7-9|TRBJ2-7|.
CASSLGASYEQYF
>TRBV15|TRBJ2-1|.
CATSRDMLGTGSAEQFF
>TRBV15|TRBJ2-1|.
CATSLGSGTSGSLARQFF
>TRBV27|TRBJ2-1|.
CASSPFGSPRGEQFF
>TRBV9|TRBJ1-5|.
CASAQGNNQPQHF
>TRBV9|TRBJ1-3|.
CASSVEQGGSGNTIYF
>TRBV5-4|TRBJ2-3|.
CASSLEGRGGRSMGTDTQYF
>TRBV5-1|TRBJ1-1|.
CASSLGGTILNTEAFF
>TRBV19|TRBJ1-2|.
CASSMAYGYTF
>TRBV9|TRBJ2-1|.
CASAASGRKYEQFF
>TRBV6-5|TRBJ1-3|.
CASSAGQGSNTIYF